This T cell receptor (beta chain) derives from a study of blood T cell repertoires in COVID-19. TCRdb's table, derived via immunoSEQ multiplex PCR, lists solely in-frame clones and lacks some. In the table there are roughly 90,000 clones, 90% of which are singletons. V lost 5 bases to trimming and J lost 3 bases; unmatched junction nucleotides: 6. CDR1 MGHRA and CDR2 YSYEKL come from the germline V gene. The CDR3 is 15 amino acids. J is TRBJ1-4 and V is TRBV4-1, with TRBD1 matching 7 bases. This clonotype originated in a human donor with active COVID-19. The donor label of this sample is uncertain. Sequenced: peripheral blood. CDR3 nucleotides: TGCGCCAGCAGCGAGACAGGGCTGCCTAATGAAAAACTGTTTTTT. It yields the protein CASSETGLPNEKLFF.